The present T cell receptor (beta chain) was sequenced within a study of metastatic and nonmetastatic thyroid tumors (dated by TCRdb to 2018 to 2021). For context, the study as a whole: Repertoires from peripheral blood and from tumor or nodule tissue samples of malignant and benign thyroid patients were compared. Results the study describes overall, beyond this receptor: In both blood and tumor samples, malignant tumors were reported to have significantly higher TCR beta diversity than benign nodules.

This clone was detected many times. Its antigen target is currently unknown. Per-base qualities were not stored, and no clone one base away is much larger. No patient had received any treatment before thyroid surgery. Patient clinical samples collected from 2012 to 2018 were retrospectively analysed using T-cell receptor beta sequencing. According to the germline V gene, CDR1 reads ENHRY and CDR2 reads SYGVKD. The CDR3, from cysteine to phenylalanine, totals 15 residues. The CDR3 DNA has 45 bases and is translated from base 1. Relative to germline, V is 0 bases shorter and J is 3 bases shorter, with 9 bases between their ends. The library was obtained by PCR. Data came from an Illumina HiSeq 4000. High-throughput sequencing was used to profile the CDR3 region of the TCR beta-chain in every patient. Concerning the study's data processing: CDR3 differences across clinicopathological groups were used to build a classifier for discriminating distant-metastatic papillary thyroid cancer patients. To measure repertoire diversity the researchers used the Shannon index, while the Morisita-Horn index served to gauge how similar the tumor and blood repertoires were. TCRdb took the public reads, trimmed them with fastp at Q25, ran MiXCR for clone calling and kept in-frame beta chains. The V and J calls and clone size are TCRdb's, not the authors'. The sample table contains some 28,000 clones; only one count was recorded for less than 4% of them. The ten largest clones represent approximately 3% of the sample.

Sequenced: blood. The receptor was isolated from a male donor with papillary thyroid cancer or a benign thyroid nodule (not recorded which). Some clones in this sample may be carry-over from other donors' samples. Rearrangement joined TRBV10-3 to TRBJ2-4, with the identity of the D gene unclear. The bases are TGTGCCATCAGTGAGTCAGGGAATGACAAAAACATTCAGTACTTC. This translates into CAISESGNDKNIQYF.